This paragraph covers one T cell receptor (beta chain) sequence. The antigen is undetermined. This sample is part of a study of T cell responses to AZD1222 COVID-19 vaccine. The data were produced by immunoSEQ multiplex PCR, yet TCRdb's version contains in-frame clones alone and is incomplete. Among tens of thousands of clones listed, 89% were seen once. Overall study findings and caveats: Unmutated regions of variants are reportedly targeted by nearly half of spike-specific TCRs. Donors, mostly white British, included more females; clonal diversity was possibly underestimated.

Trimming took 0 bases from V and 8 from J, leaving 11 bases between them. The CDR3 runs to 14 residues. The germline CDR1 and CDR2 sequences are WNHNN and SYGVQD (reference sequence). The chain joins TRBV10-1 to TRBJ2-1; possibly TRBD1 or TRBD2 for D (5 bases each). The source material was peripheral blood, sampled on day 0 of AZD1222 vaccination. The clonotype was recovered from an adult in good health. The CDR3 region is CASSESGTPHEQFF. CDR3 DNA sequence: TGCGCCAGCAGTGAGTCCGGGACCCCCCATGAGCAGTTCTTC.